This entry lists 18 T cell receptor beta chains sequenced from one sample in a study of blood T cell repertoires in COVID-19. The protocol was immunoSEQ multiplex PCR, while the TCRdb copy is restricted to in-frame clones and leaves out a portion. The sample lists 390,000 or so clones; approximately 89% were seen once. The specimen sequenced was peripheral blood. Receptor source: a woman aged 30 to 39 with COVID-19, enrolled during active disease.

The V and J genes are TRBV4-1 and TRBJ1-1; a possible D gene is TRBD1 (6 bases). The CDR3 has 16 residues. V lost 3 bases and J 4 bases, leaving 18 bases between the germline ends. The germline CDR1 and CDR2 sequences are MGHRA and YSYEKL. For the CDR3, the DNA is TGCGCCAGCAGCCAGGGCTGGGGGGGCGAGGGCACTGAAGCTTTCTTT. Encoded protein: CASSQGWGGEGTEAFF.

V is TRBV14 and J is TRBJ2-1; 13 bases align to TRBD2. Germline V gives CDR1 SGHDN, CDR2 FVKESK. The CDR3 is made up of 15 amino acids. J lost 6 bases, V lost 1 base, and 0 bases had no gene match. CDR3 loop: CASSQGLAGGNEQFF. CDR3 DNA: TGTGCCAGCAGCCAAGGACTAGCGGGAGGCAATGAGCAGTTCTTC.

This chain joins TRBV27 and TRBJ2-3; 9 positions match TRBD1. The CDR3 has 15 residues. CDR1 is MNHEY, CDR2 SMNVEV, per germline (reference sequence). V shed 4 bases, J shed 2 bases, and the junction held 4 bases outside the gene matches. For the CDR3, the DNA is TGTGCCAGCAGTTCGCGGGACAGGGCCACAGATACGCAGTATTTT. Protein: CASSSRDRATDTQYF.

CDR3 sequence: CASSAPSGRGEQETQYF. DNA of the CDR3: TGTGCCAGCAGCGCTCCTAGCGGGAGGGGGGAGCAAGAGACCCAGTACTTC. The gene calls are TRBV9 and TRBJ2-5; 12 positions agree with TRBD2. Unmatched junction bases numbered 8, after V lost 3 bases and J lost 2 bases. CDR1 is SGDLS, CDR2 YYNGEE, per germline. The CDR3 extends over 17 amino acids.

This clone appeared a single time. The chain joins TRBV7-8 to TRBJ2-1; 9 bases are a match to TRBD2. The ends lost 1 base at V and 8 bases at J; junction bases unmatched: 12. The germline V gene has CDR1 SGHVS and CDR2 FQNEAQ. The CDR3 length is 17 residues. CDR3 residues: CASSLVKGASGMDEQFF. As DNA, the CDR3 is TGTGCCAGCAGCTTAGTTAAAGGGGCTAGCGGGATGGATGAGCAGTTCTTC.

The chain carries TRBV6-6 and TRBJ2-1; TRBD2 matches at 8 bases. Unmatched junction bases numbered 4, after V lost 2 bases and J lost 4 bases. The CDR3 is 15 amino acids. CDR1 is MNHNY and CDR2 is SVGAGI in the germline V gene (reference sequence). The CDR3 DNA sequence: TGTGCCAGCAGTTACGTCGGGAGGGGTTACAATGAGCAGTTCTTC. Translation gives CASSYVGRGYNEQFF.

This clone was detected only a few times. The V and J genes are TRBV7-6 and TRBJ2-7; D gene uncertain. The CDR3 contains 14 residues. The germline V gene encodes CDR1 SGHVS and CDR2 FNYEAQ. Trimming pared 5 bases from V and 4 bases from J, leaving 15 bases between. CDR3 protein: CASSPPSSPYEQYF. The CDR3, as DNA: TGTGCCAGCAGCCCCCCTTCCAGTCCGTACGAGCAGTACTTC.

This chain uses TRBV7-9 with TRBJ2-7; 9 positions agree with TRBD2. Germline V lookup: CDR1 SEHNR, CDR2 FQNEAQ (reference sequence). This CDR3 comprises 15 residues. The trim removed 2 bases at V and 3 bases at J, leaving 5 bases unmatched. CDR3 nucleotides: TGTGCCAGCAGCTTACTGCGGGAGGGGCGCTACGAGCAGTACTTC. This translates into CASSLLREGRYEQYF.

This chain connects TRBV5-8 to TRBJ2-5; D call uncertain. CDR3 size: 16 residues. V lost 1 base and J 5 bases, leaving 18 bases between the germline ends. CDR1 and CDR2 from the germline V gene are SGHTS and YDEGEE. The CDR3 nucleotides are TGTGCCAGCAGCTTGTTGAGGTCCTCCCAGTCCGAGACCCAGTACTTC. It is translated as CASSLLRSSQSETQYF. Variable domain in full (rest from reference TRBV5-8 and TRBJ2-5): EAGVTQSPTHLIKTRGQQATLRCSPISGHTSVYWYQQALGLGLQFLLWYDEGEERNRGNFPPRFSGRQFPNYSSELNVNALELEDSALYLCASSLLRSSQSETQYFGPGTRLLVL.

A note on this clone: At one end, the junction sequence differs from germline, possibly due to a read error. The chain joins TRBV2 to TRBJ2-3; 7 bases map to TRBD1. Germline V lookup: CDR1 SNHLY, CDR2 FYNNEI. This CDR3 is built from 13 residues. CDR3 coding DNA: TGTGCCAGCAGTGAAACGAGGACAGGTACGCAGTATTTT. It translates to CASSETRTGTQYF.

This chain joins TRBV3-1 (or the pseudogene TRBV3-2) and TRBJ2-1; 8 nucleotides align to TRBD1. There are 15 residues in the CDR3. CDR1 is LGHDT and CDR2 is YNNKEL in the germline V gene (reference sequence). Trimming cost V 3 bases and J 8 bases; bases outside gene matches: 9. This CDR3 is CASSQSGQALDEQFF. For the CDR3, the DNA is TGTGCCAGCAGCCAGTCGGGACAGGCCCTGGATGAGCAGTTCTTC.

V gene TRBV5-1 combines with J gene TRBJ2-1, with TRBD2 identical over 12 bases. V gave up 2 bases and J gave up 8 bases; unmatched junction bases: 8. The CDR3 consists of 16 residues. Germline CDR1 and CDR2: SGHRS and YFSETQ. The CDR3 DNA sequence: TGCGCCAGCAGCTTACTAGCGGGAGGCCCGGGCGATGAGCAGTTCTTC. Its translation is CASSLLAGGPGDEQFF.

This clone occurred once. This rearrangement joins TRBV27 to TRBJ2-1; 11 bases line up with TRBD2. The CDR3 sequence is 15 residues long. Germline V gene sequence: CDR1 MNHEY, CDR2 SMNVEV (reference sequence). The V segment lost 3 bases and the J segment 4 bases; nucleotides outside the gene matches: 2. In DNA, the CDR3 is TGTGCCAGCAGTTTGGGGACTAGCGGATACAATGAGCAGTTCTTC. As protein: CASSLGTSGYNEQFF.

The rearrangement links TRBV9 to TRBJ2-5; TRBD2 matches at 7 bases. The germline CDR1 and CDR2 sequences are SGDLS and YYNGEE. The CDR3 has 17 amino acids. V was clipped by 2 bases and J by 1 base; unmatched bases: 11. CDR3 in DNA: TGTGCCAGCAGCGTGGATCCAGCGGGACTTCTCCAAGAGACCCAGTACTTC. Protein product: CASSVDPAGLLQETQYF.

The rearrangement links TRBV19 to TRBJ2-7; 12 positions agree with TRBD2. Germline V gene lookup returns CDR1 LNHDA and CDR2 SQIVND (reference sequence). CDR3 size: 17 residues. V dropped 5 bases and J dropped 6; count of bases not matched to a gene: 14. Here the CDR3 reads CASSLTIGLAGFGEQYF. The CDR3 bases are TGTGCCAGTAGTCTGACGATTGGACTAGCGGGATTCGGCGAGCAGTACTTC.

The rearrangement uses TRBV25-1 and TRBJ2-2; D is perhaps TRBD1 (5 bases). The CDR3 sequence is 15 residues long. Trimming took off 5 bases at V and 1 base at J, with 11 bases between the two ends. From germline, CDR1 is MGHDK and CDR2 SYGVNS. CDR3 DNA: TGTGCCAGCAGTCGCTCCAGGGAGAACACCGGGGAGCTGTTTTTT. Its translation: CASSRSRENTGELFF.

The chain carries TRBV5-6 and TRBJ2-7, with D perhaps TRBD2 (6 bases). CDR1 SGHDT and CDR2 YYEEEE come from the germline V gene. The CDR3 totals 13 residues. Trimming pared 6 bases from V and 3 bases from J, leaving 13 bases between. This CDR3 is CASNFRRGYEQYF. The CDR3 region has the DNA TGTGCCAGCAATTTTCGGAGGGGCTACGAGCAGTACTTC.

The genes are TRBV2 and TRBJ2-6, with 9 bases fitting TRBD2. Looked up from germline, CDR1 is SNHLY and CDR2 is FYNNEI. The CDR3 is 18 amino acids. V lost 6 bases and J lost 0; bases outside the gene matches: 9. The CDR3 bases are TGTGCCAGCAGACTCTCGACTAGCGGCGGCTCTGGGGCCAACGTCCTGACTTTC. Amino acid sequence: CASRLSTSGGSGANVLTF.